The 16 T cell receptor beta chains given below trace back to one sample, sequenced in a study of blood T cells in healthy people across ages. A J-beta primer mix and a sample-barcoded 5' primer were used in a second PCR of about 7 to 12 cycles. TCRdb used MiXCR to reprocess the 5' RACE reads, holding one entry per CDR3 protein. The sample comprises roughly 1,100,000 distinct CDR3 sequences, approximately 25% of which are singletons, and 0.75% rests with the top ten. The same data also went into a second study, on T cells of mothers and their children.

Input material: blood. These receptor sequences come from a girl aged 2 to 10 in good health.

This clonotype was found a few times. In nucleotides, the CDR3 is TGTGCCAGCAGCCTTACTAGCGGGGGGCCGTATTTT. Translation: CASSLTSGGPYF. The chain recombines TRBV7-2 with TRBJ2-3; 12 bases align to TRBD2. With 5 bases clipped from V and 14 bases from J, the junction kept 5 bases outside the gene matches. CDR1 and CDR2 from the germline V gene are SGHTA and FQGNSA. The CDR3 runs 12 residues.

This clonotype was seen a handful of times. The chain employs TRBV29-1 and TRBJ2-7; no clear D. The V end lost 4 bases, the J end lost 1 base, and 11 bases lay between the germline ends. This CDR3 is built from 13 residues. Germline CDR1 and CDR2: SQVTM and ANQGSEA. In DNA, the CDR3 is TGCAGCGTTGGGGAACACCTTTCCTACGAGCAGTACTTC. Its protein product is CSVGEHLSYEQYF.

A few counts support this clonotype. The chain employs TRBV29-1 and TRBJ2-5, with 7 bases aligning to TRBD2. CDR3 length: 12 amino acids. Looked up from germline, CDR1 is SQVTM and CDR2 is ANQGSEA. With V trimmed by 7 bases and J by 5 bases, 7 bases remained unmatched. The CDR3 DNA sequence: TGCAGCGGTCGGGGGGTAGGGGAGACCCAGTACTTC. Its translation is CSGRGVGETQYF. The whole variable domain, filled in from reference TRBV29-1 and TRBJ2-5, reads SAVISQKPSRDICQRGTSLTIQCQVDSQVTMMFWYRQQPGQSLTLIATANQGSEATYESGFVIDKFPISRPNLTFSTLTVSNMSPEDSSIYLCSGRGVGETQYFGPGTRLLVL.

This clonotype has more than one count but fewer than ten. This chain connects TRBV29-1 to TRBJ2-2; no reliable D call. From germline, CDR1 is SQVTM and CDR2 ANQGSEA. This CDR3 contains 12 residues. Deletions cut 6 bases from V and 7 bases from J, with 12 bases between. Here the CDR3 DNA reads TGCAGCGTCTTCCTTTTGGGCGGGGAGCTGTTTTTT. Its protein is CSVFLLGGELFF.

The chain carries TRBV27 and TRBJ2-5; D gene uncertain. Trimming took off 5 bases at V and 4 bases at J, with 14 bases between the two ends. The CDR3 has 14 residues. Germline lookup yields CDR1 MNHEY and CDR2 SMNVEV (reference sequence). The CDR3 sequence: CASSSFDHRETQYF. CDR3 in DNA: TGTGCCAGCAGTAGCTTCGACCACAGAGAGACCCAGTACTTC.

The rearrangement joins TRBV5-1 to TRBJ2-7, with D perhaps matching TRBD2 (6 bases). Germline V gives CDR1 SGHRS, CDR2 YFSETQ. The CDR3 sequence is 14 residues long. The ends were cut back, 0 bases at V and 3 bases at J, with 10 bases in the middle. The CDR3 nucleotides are TGCGCCAGCAGCTTGGAGGCGGGATTCTACGAGCAGTACTTC. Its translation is CASSLEAGFYEQYF.

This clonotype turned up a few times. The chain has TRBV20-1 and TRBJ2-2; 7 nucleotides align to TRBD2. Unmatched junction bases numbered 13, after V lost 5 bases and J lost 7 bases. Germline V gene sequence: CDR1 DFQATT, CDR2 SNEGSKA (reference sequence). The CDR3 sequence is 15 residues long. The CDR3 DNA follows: TGCAGTGCTCTCCTATTTACTAGCGCCGGCGGGGAGCTGTTTTTT. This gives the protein CSALLFTSAGGELFF.

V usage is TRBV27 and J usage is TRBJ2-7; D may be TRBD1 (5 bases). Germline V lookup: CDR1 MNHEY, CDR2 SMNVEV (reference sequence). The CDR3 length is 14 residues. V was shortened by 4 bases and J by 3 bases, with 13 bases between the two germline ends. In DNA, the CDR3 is TGTGCCAGCAGTTGGGGCGCACCGATCTACGAGCAGTACTTC. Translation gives CASSWGAPIYEQYF.

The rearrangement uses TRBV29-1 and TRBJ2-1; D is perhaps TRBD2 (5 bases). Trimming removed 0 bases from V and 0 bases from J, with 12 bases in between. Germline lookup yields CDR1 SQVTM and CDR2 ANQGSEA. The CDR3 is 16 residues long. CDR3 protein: CSVEDQEVTSYNEQFF. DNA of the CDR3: TGCAGCGTTGAAGATCAGGAGGTGACCTCCTACAATGAGCAGTTCTTC.

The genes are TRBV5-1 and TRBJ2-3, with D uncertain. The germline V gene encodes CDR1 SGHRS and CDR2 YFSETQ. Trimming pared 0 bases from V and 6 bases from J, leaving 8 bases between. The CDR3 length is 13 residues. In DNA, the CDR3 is TGCGCCAGCAGCTTGGTAGATTCTGATACGCAGTATTTT. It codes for CASSLVDSDTQYF.

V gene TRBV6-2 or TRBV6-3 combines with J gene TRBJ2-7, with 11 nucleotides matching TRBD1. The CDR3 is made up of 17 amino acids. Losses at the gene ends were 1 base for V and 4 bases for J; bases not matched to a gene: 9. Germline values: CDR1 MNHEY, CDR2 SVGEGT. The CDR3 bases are TGTGCCAGCAGTTACTTCGGACAGGGGGCGCGGAGATACGAGCAGTACTTC. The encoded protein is CASSYFGQGARRYEQYF.

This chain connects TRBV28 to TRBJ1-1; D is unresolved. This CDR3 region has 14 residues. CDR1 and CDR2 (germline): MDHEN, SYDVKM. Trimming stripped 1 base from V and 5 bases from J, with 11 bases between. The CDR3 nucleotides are TGTGCCAGCAGTTTATCCCGAGGCGGGACTGAAGCTTTCTTT. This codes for CASSLSRGGTEAFF.

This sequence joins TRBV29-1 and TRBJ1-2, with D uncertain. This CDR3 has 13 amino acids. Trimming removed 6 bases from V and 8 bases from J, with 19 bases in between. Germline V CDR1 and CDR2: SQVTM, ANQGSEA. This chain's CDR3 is CSVDLPRDFGYTF. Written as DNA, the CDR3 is TGCAGCGTCGATCTACCGCGGGATTTCGGCTACACCTTC. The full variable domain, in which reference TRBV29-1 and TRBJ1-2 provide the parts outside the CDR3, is SAVISQKPSRDICQRGTSLTIQCQVDSQVTMMFWYRQQPGQSLTLIATANQGSEATYESGFVIDKFPISRPNLTFSTLTVSNMSPEDSSIYLCSVDLPRDFGYTFGSGTRLTVV.

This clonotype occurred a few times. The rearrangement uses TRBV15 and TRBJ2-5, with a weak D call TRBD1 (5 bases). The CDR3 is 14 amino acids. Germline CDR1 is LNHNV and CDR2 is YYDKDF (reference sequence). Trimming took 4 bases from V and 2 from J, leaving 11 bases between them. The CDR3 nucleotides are TGTGCCACCAGCAACCAGGGCCCGCAAGAGACCCAGTACTTC. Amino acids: CATSNQGPQETQYF.

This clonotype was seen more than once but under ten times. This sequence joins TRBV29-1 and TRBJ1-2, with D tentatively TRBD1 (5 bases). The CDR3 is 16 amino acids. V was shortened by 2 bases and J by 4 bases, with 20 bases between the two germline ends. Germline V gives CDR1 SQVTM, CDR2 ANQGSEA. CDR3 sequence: CSVELGRAIRGYGYTF. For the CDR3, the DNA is TGCAGCGTTGAACTGGGCAGGGCGATTCGGGGCTATGGCTACACCTTC.

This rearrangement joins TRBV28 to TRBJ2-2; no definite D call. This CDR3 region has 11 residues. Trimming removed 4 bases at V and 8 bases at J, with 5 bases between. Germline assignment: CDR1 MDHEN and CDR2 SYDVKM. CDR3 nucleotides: TGTGCCAGCAGTTACATAGGGGAGCTGTTTTTT. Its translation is CASSYIGELFF.